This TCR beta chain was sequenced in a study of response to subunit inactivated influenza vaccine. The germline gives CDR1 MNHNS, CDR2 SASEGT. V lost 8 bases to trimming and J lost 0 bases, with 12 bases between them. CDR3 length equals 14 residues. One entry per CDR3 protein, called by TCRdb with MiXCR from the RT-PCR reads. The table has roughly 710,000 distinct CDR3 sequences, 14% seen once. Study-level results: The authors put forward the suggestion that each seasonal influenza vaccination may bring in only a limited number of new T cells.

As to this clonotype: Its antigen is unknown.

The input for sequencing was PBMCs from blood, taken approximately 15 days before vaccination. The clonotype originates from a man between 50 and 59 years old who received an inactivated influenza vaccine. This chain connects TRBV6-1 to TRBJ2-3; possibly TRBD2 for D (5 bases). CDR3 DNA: TGTGCCAGCGGGGAGACGACTAGCACAGATACGCAGTATTTT. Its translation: CASGETTSTDTQYF.